The present T cell receptor (beta chain) was sequenced within a study of blood T cell repertoires in COVID-19. As for the study in general: Some COVID-19 samples were acute and others convalescent; all came from the United States, Italy and Spain. The cDNA or gDNA used as material had been derived from T cells, B-cell-depleted T cells, or PBMCs.

Trimming removed 3 bases at V and 0 bases at J, with 18 bases between. The germline CDR1 and CDR2 sequences are SGDLS and YYNGEE. This CDR3 spans 18 amino acids. How the authors handled the data: Counts of nucleated cells, estimated from reference gene primer amplification, were obtained. Clones were read by immunoSEQ multiplex PCR, and TCRdb kept only the in-frame ones, dropping some. Clone size and the V and J calls come from that table; the DNA yielded D and trimming. The sample yields 200,000 to 300,000 clones, roughly 86% seen once. The rearrangement uses TRBV9 and TRBJ1-4; perhaps TRBD1 as D (6 bases). What was sequenced was peripheral blood. This sequence originates from a human donor in a cohort sampled during active COVID-19. CDR3 residues: CASSADLDSPSTNEKLFF. The CDR3 nucleotides read TGTGCCAGCAGCGCCGATTTGGACAGCCCTTCAACTAATGAAAAACTGTTTTTT.